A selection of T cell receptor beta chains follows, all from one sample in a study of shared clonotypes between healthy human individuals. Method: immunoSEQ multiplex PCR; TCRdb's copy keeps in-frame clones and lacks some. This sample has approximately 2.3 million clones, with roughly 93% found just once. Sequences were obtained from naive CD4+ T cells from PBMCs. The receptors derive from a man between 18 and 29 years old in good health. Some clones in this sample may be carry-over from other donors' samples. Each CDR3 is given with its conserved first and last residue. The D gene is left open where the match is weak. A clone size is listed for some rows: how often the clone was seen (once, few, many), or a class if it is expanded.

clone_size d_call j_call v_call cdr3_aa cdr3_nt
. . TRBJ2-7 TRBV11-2 CASSLISTGLSVEQYF TGTGCCAGCAGCTTAATATCGACGGGACTTAGTGTCGAGCAGTACTTC
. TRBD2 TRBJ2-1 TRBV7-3 CASSPRISGINEQFF TGTGCCAGCAGCCCCCGTATTAGCGGGATCAATGAGCAGTTCTTC
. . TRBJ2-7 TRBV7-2 CASSSLLGTEQYF TGTGCCAGCAGCTCCCTTCTCGGAACCGAGCAGTACTTC
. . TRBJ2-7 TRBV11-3 CASSSGAGQLSFHRPYEQYF TGTGCCAGCAGCTCCGGGGCGGGGCAGTTGTCGTTCCATCGACCCTACGAGCAGTACTTC
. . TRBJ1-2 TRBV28 CASSFGSNYGYTF TGTGCCAGCAGTTTTGGGTCAAACTATGGCTACACCTTC
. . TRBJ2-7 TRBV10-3 CAISGRYEQYF TGTGCCATCAGTGGACGGTACGAGCAGTACTTC
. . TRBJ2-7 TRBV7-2 CASSLARQDEQYF TGTGCCAGCAGCTTAGCCCGACAGGACGAGCAGTACTTC
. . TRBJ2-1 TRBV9 CASSPYLGTNEQFF TGTGCCAGCAGCCCCTACCTTGGGACTAATGAGCAGTTCTTC
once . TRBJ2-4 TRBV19 CASSIDREAGIQYF TGTGCCAGTAGTATCGACAGGGAAGCGGGAATTCAGTACTTC
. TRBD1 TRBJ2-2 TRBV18 CASSPQGQGNTGELFF TGTGCCAGCTCCCCCCAGGGACAGGGGAACACCGGGGAGCTGTTTTTT
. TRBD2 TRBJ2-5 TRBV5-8 CASSLNGLAGETQYF TGTGCCAGCAGCTTAAATGGACTAGCGGGAGAGACCCAGTACTTC
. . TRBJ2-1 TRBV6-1 CASRLTDNSYNEQFF TGTGCCAGCAGGCTGACAGATAACTCCTACAATGAGCAGTTCTTC
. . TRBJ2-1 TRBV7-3 CASSSPGVAANEQFF TGTGCCAGCAGCTCCCCCGGGGTAGCGGCTAATGAGCAGTTCTTC
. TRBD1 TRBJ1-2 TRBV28 CASSLVVPGQFYYGYTF TGTGCCAGCAGTTTAGTTGTCCCGGGACAGTTTTACTATGGCTACACCTTC
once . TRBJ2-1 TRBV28 CASSFQDDRFNEQFF TGTGCCAGCAGTTTCCAGGACGACCGCTTCAATGAGCAGTTCTTC
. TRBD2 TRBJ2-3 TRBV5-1 CASGQREDRTDTQYF TGCGCCAGCGGACAGCGGGAGGACCGCACAGATACGCAGTATTTT